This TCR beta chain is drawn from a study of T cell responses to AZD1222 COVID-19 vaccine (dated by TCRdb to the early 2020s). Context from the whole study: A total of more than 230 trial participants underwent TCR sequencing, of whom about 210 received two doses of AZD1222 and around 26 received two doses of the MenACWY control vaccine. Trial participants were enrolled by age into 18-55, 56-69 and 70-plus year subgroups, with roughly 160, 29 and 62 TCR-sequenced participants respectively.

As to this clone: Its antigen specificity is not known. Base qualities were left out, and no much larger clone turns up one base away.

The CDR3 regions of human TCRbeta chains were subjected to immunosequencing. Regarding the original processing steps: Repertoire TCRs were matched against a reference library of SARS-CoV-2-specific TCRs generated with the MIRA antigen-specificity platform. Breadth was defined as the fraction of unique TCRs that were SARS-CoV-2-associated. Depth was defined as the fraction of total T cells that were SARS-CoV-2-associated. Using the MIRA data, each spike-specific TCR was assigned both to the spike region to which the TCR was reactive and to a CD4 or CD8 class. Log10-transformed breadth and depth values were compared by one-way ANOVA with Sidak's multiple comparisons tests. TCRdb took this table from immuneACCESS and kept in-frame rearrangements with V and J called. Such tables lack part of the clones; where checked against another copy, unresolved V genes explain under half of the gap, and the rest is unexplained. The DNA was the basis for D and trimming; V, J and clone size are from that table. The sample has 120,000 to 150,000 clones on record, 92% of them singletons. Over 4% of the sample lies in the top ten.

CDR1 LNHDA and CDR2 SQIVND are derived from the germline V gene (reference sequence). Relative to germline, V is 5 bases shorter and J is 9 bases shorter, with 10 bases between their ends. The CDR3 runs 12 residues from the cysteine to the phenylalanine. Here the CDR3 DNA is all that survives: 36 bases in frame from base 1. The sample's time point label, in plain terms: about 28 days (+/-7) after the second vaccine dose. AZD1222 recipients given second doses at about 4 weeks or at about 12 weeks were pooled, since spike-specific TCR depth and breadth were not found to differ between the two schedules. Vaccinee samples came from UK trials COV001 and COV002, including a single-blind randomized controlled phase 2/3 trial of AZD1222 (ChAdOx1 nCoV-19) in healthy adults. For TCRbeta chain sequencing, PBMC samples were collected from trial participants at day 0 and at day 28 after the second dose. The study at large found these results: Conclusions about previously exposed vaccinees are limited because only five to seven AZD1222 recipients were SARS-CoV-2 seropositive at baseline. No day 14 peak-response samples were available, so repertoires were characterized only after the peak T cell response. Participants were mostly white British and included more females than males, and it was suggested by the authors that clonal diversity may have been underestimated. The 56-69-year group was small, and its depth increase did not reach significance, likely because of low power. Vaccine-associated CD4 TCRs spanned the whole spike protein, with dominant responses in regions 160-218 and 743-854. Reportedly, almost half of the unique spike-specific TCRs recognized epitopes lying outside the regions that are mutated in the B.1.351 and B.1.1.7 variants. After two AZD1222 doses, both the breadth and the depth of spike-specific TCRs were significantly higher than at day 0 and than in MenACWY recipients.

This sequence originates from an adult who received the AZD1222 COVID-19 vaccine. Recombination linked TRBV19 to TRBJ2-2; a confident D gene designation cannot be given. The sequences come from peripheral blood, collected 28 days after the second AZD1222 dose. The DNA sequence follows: TGTGCCAGTAGTCTCCTGTGGCGGGAGCTGTTTTTT. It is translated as CASSLLWRELFF.